This T cell receptor beta chain was sequenced during a study of post-analysis software for immune sequencing data. Findings of the study overall: Higher frequency in patients than in controls was seen for about five TRBV segments, with TRBV5-6, TRBV5-1 and TRBV20-1 among them.

With respect to this clonotype: Its antigen is unknown.

Presence of unique molecular identifiers characterized the TCR beta cDNA libraries. TCRdb called the PCR reads again in MiXCR, with one record for every CDR3 protein. The repertoire includes hundreds of thousands of distinct CDR3 sequences, around 40% of them detected once, and 9% to 14% sits in the top ten. This CDR3 contains 16 residues. V dropped 2 bases and J dropped 3; count of bases not matched to a gene: 7. Germline CDR1 MNHEY, CDR2 SVGAGI. Sequencing was carried out using blood. The sequence came from a girl aged 10-17 years with multiple sclerosis. The V call is TRBV6-5, the J call TRBJ2-7; 10 bases agree with TRBD1. CDR3 coding DNA: TGTGCCAGCAGTTACCGGCTTGGGGACAGGGGCTACGAGCAGTACTTC. It translates to CASSYRLGDRGYEQYF.